This TCR beta chain was captured by sequencing in a study of blood T cell repertoires in COVID-19. The CDR3 loop spans 15 amino acids. Losses at the gene ends were 4 bases for V and 3 bases for J; bases not matched to a gene: 2. Germline V gene sequence: CDR1 LNHDA, CDR2 SQIVND (reference sequence). Regarding this clone: Other DNA variants within this sample encode the same CDR3.

The table came from immunoSEQ multiplex PCR; TCRdb's copy has only in-frame clones and leaves some out. The table includes 250,000 to 350,000 clones, over 80% detected once. The chain couples TRBV19 to TRBJ2-5, with 13 bases aligning to TRBD2. This receptor was identified in a woman aged 45-65 years with active or convalescent COVID-19. The sample consisted of peripheral blood. CDR3 in amino acids: CASSTGLAGEETQYF. DNA for the CDR3: TGTGCCAGTAGTACCGGACTAGCGGGGGAAGAGACCCAGTACTTC.